Following are 18 T cell receptor beta chains from one sample sequenced in a study of blood T cell repertoires in COVID-19 (dated by TCRdb to 2018 to 2020). The library was built by means of the immunoSEQ multiplex PCR assay. What TCRdb holds here is the immuneACCESS table cut down to in-frame rearrangements. Part of the clones is not present; checked against another copy, under half of the missing clones reflect an unresolved V gene, and the others are unexplained. This sample lists 260,000 or so clones; around 90% were detected once. The top ten constitute 2% to 3% of the sample. The sample taken for sequencing was PBMCs or T cells enriched from blood (not recorded which). Receptors were obtained from a woman aged 25 to 39 with acute COVID-19.

The chain couples TRBV28 to TRBJ2-1, with D possibly TRBD1 on 5 matching bases. The CDR3 spans 15 residues. V shed 2 bases and J shed 9 bases, with 17 bases lying between them. Per the germline V gene, CDR1 is MDHEN and CDR2 is SYDVKM. CDR3 bases: TGTGCCAGCAGTTTACTCCAGGAAGGGGCTGCTGAGCAGTTCTTC. It is translated as CASSLLQEGAAEQFF.

The chain employs TRBV19 and TRBJ1-6; the D is unclear. This CDR3 has 12 residues. Trimming took off 7 bases at V and 6 bases at J, with 7 bases between the two ends. Germline CDR1 and CDR2: LNHDA and SQIVND (reference sequence). CDR3 sequence: CASTNGNSPLHF. In nucleotides, the CDR3 is TGTGCCAGTACTAACGGTAATTCACCCCTCCACTTT.

The chain employs TRBV7-9 and TRBJ2-7; 7 bases match TRBD1. The CDR3 is 14 residues long. The junction had 7 bases not matched to a gene; V was cut back by 5 bases and J by 3 bases. Germline CDR1 reads SEHNR; CDR2 reads FQNEAQ (reference sequence). Written as DNA, the CDR3 is TGTGCCAGCAGCGCTCCGGGACAGCACTACGAGCAGTACTTC. Encoded protein: CASSAPGQHYEQYF.

This chain connects TRBV30 to TRBJ1-2; 9 bases agree with TRBD1. V lost 3 bases, J lost 8 bases, and 13 bases stayed unmatched. CDR3 length: 15 residues. Germline-derived CDR1 and CDR2 are GTSNPN and SVGIG (reference sequence). CDR3 sequence reads: CAWSHSGTGIGGYTF. CDR3 in DNA: TGTGCCTGGAGCCATTCCGGGACAGGGATCGGCGGCTACACCTTC.

The CDR3 region is CASSLDSGGWGYTF. DNA of the CDR3: TGTGCCAGCAGCTTAGATTCGGGGGGCTGGGGCTACACCTTC. The chain has TRBV11-2 and TRBJ1-2; tentative D call: TRBD1 (6 bases). CDR1 SGHAT and CDR2 FQNNGV come from the germline V gene. This CDR3 is built from 14 residues. V lost 0 bases, J lost 8 bases, and 13 bases lay in between.

The chain carries TRBV19 and TRBJ1-3, with D possibly being TRBD1 (5 bases). The CDR3 is 15 amino acids. Germline loops: CDR1 LNHDA, CDR2 SQIVND (reference sequence). The ends were cut back, 7 bases at V and 0 bases at J, with 13 bases in the middle. The CDR3 DNA follows: TGTGCCAGTATTGCTCCAGGGCTCTCTGGAAACACCATATATTTT. The encoded protein is CASIAPGLSGNTIYF. Drawing the rest from reference TRBV19 and TRBJ1-3, the complete variable domain is DGGITQSPKYLFRKEGQNVTLSCEQNLNHDAMYWYRQDPGQGLRLIYYSQIVNDFQKGDIAEGYSVSREKKESFPLTVTSAQKNPTAFYLCASIAPGLSGNTIYFGEGSWLTVV.

J is TRBJ2-7 and V is TRBV6-1, with TRBD2 identical over 10 bases. Germline V lookup: CDR1 MNHNS, CDR2 SASEGT. There are 17 residues in the CDR3. V was pared by 3 bases and J by 3 bases, with 11 bases of the junction left unmatched. The CDR3: CASSEGLSGGAGYEQYF. For the CDR3, the DNA is TGTGCCAGCAGTGAGGGCTTAAGCGGGGGGGCCGGCTACGAGCAGTACTTC.

The chain is built from TRBV30 and TRBJ1-2; TRBD1 matches 7 bases. In germline, CDR1 is GTSNPN, CDR2 SVGIG (reference sequence). This CDR3 comprises 14 residues. Losses at the gene ends were 3 bases for V and 4 bases for J; bases not matched to a gene: 8. CDR3 sequence reads: CAWSGDRGSYGYTF. The DNA for the CDR3 is TGTGCCTGGAGCGGGGACAGAGGTAGCTATGGCTACACCTTC.

The V call is TRBV19, the J call TRBJ1-1; D gene uncertain. V was clipped by 4 bases and J by 4 bases, with 10 bases between them. In germline, CDR1 is LNHDA, CDR2 SQIVND (reference sequence). The CDR3 sequence is 13 residues long. DNA of the CDR3: TGTGCCAGTAGTACCAGTGCAGGCACTGAAGCTTTCTTT. Its translation: CASSTSAGTEAFF.

This chain links TRBV6-5 with TRBJ1-2; 8 bases match TRBD1. The trim removed 5 bases at V and 7 bases at J, leaving 3 bases unmatched. The germline V gene has CDR1 MNHEY and CDR2 SVGAGI. The CDR3 totals 12 residues. CDR3: CASSNRGIGYTF. CDR3 DNA sequence: TGTGCCAGCAGTAACAGGGGGATTGGCTACACCTTC.

The genes are TRBV19 and TRBJ2-7; TRBD2 matches at 9 bases. Unmatched junction bases numbered 9, after V lost 4 bases and J lost 2 bases. The CDR3 totals 16 residues. CDR1 LNHDA and CDR2 SQIVND come from the germline V gene (reference sequence). The CDR3 nucleotides read TGTGCCAGTAGTACCCCGAGACTAGCGGTGCCCTACGAGCAGTACTTC. Its protein product is CASSTPRLAVPYEQYF.

The V gene is TRBV6-2 or TRBV6-3, the J gene TRBJ2-1, with 7 bases fitting TRBD1. The CDR3 length is 15 residues. CDR1 MNHEY and CDR2 SVGEGT come from the germline V gene. The V segment lost 3 bases and the J segment 6 bases; nucleotides outside the gene matches: 8. The CDR3 DNA reads TGTGCCAGCAGTTATAGAGGGGGCGAAACCAATGAGCAGTTCTTC. This encodes CASSYRGGETNEQFF.

The rearrangement links TRBV29-1 to TRBJ1-3; D not certain. The length of the CDR3 is 14 residues. V was trimmed by 4 bases and J by 0 bases, leaving 10 bases between them. Germline assignment: CDR1 SQVTM and CDR2 ANQGSEA. The CDR3: CSVGQAHSGNTIYF. CDR3 DNA: TGCAGCGTTGGTCAGGCCCACTCTGGAAACACCATATATTTT.

This clone was found a few times. The chain couples TRBV7-6 to TRBJ1-4, with no clear D. The CDR3 has 14 amino acids. The germline gives CDR1 SGHVS, CDR2 FNYEAQ. Between the trimmed V and J ends, which lost 4 bases and 5 bases, there was a span of 11 bases. CDR3 sequence reads: CASSSFGDNEKLFF. The CDR3 DNA is TGTGCCAGCAGCTCCTTCGGAGACAATGAAAAACTGTTTTTT.

The gene calls are TRBV2 and TRBJ1-2; D ambiguous. Trimming took 6 bases from V and 8 from J, leaving 16 bases between them. The CDR3 is made up of 13 amino acids. Germline CDR1 SNHLY, CDR2 FYNNEI. CDR3 DNA sequence: TGTGCCAGCAGCAGGTCGCTGCCTTACGGCTACACCTTC. The encoded protein is CASSRSLPYGYTF. The complete variable domain, with remaining parts taken from reference TRBV2 and TRBJ1-2, reads EPEVTQTPSHQVTQMGQEVILRCVPISNHLYFYWYRQILGQKVEFLVSFYNNEISEKSEIFDDQFSVERPDGSNFTLKIRSTKLEDSAMYFCASSRSLPYGYTFGSGTRLTVV.

The chain recombines TRBV2 with TRBJ1-5, with TRBD1 as a possible D gene (6 bases). The CDR3 has 14 amino acids. Trimming took 6 bases from V and 2 from J, leaving 11 bases between them. Germline CDR1 SNHLY, CDR2 FYNNEI. The CDR3 spells CASSRGRGNQPQHF. As DNA, the CDR3 is TGTGCCAGCAGCAGGGGTCGAGGCAATCAGCCCCAGCATTTT.

The genes are TRBV10-3 and TRBJ2-3, with D perhaps TRBD1 (5 bases). V was shortened by 7 bases and J by 3 bases, with 5 bases between the two germline ends. The CDR3 has 11 residues. The germline V gene encodes CDR1 ENHRY and CDR2 SYGVKD. Written as DNA, the CDR3 is TGTGCCATCAAGGGGACAGATACGCAGTATTTT. As protein: CAIKGTDTQYF.

CDR3 nucleotides: TGCGCCAGCAGCTTACAGGGGAGCTCCTACAATGAGCAGTTCTTC. Its translation is CASSLQGSSYNEQFF. V is TRBV5-1 and J is TRBJ2-1, with TRBD1 matching over 7 bases. The germline V gene has CDR1 SGHRS and CDR2 YFSETQ. Trimming took 2 bases from V and 0 from J; bases not matched to a gene: 2. The CDR3 has 15 residues.